These 10 T cell receptor beta chains originate from one sample sequenced in a study of blood T cell repertoires in COVID-19. Clones were read by immunoSEQ multiplex PCR, and TCRdb kept only the in-frame ones, dropping some. The sample records more than 95,000 clones, 75% to 95% being singletons. Sequences were obtained from peripheral blood. The receptors were sampled from a human donor with active COVID-19. The donor label of this sample is uncertain.

This sequence joins TRBV30 and TRBJ2-2; 7 positions match TRBD1. This CDR3 contains 13 residues. Germline V gene data show CDR1 as GTSNPN and CDR2 as SVGIG (reference sequence). The V segment lost 5 bases and the J segment 1 base; nucleotides outside the gene matches: 1. The CDR3 DNA follows: TGTGCCTGGGACAGGGAGAACACCGGGGAGCTGTTTTTT. This sequence encodes CAWDRENTGELFF.

The V call is TRBV11-2, the J call TRBJ2-7; D remains ambiguous. Trimming pared 2 bases from V and 4 bases from J, leaving 15 bases between. The CDR3 runs 15 residues. CDR1 and CDR2 (germline): SGHAT, FQNNGV. The CDR3 DNA follows: TGTGCCAGCAGCTTAAGTCTGGGCAGTGGATACGAGCAGTACTTC. This encodes CASSLSLGSGYEQYF. Looking up the rest from reference TRBV11-2 and TRBJ2-7 gives the full variable domain: EAGVAQSPRYKIIEKRQSVAFWCNPISGHATLYWYQQILGQGPKLLIQFQNNGVVDDSQLPKDRFSAERLKGVDSTLKIQPAKLEDSAVYLCASSLSLGSGYEQYFGPGTRLTVT.

V gene TRBV5-1 combines with J gene TRBJ2-5; D is possibly TRBD1 (5 bases). Germline values: CDR1 SGHRS, CDR2 YFSETQ. The CDR3 is 12 residues long. The V end was cut by 2 bases, the J end by 5 bases, with 7 bases between. CDR3 loop: CASSLKGETQYF. DNA for the CDR3: TGCGCCAGCAGCTTAAAGGGGGAGACCCAGTACTTC. The entire variable domain, with the rest obtained from reference TRBV5-1 and TRBJ2-5, is as follows: KAGVTQTPRYLIKTRGQQVTLSCSPISGHRSVSWYQQTPGQGLQFLFEYFSETQRNKGNFPGRFSGRQFSNSRSEMNVSTLELGDSALYLCASSLKGETQYFGPGTRLLVL.

The CDR3 spells CASSQLLRDRGNTEAFF. DNA of the CDR3: TGTGCCAGCAGCCAGCTACTCCGGGACAGGGGAAACACTGAAGCTTTCTTT. This chain joins TRBV3-1 (or the pseudogene TRBV3-2) and TRBJ1-1; 10 bases fit TRBD1. The CDR3 runs to 17 residues. V shed 3 bases, J shed 2 bases, and the junction held 9 bases outside the gene matches. Looked up from germline, CDR1 is LGHDT and CDR2 is YNNKEL (reference sequence).

V gene TRBV5-8 combines with J gene TRBJ2-7, with D perhaps TRBD2 (5 bases). Trimming took 0 bases from V and 5 from J, leaving 12 bases between them. This CDR3 has 14 amino acids. Germline values: CDR1 SGHTS, CDR2 YDEGEE. The CDR3 protein is CASSLGWGAHEQYF. In DNA, the CDR3 is TGTGCCAGCAGCTTGGGGTGGGGAGCTCACGAGCAGTACTTC.

DNA of the CDR3: TGCGCCAGCAGCTTGTCGTCAGGGAACTATGGCTACACCTTC. Translation gives CASSLSSGNYGYTF. The chain joins TRBV5-1 to TRBJ1-2; a possible D gene is TRBD1 (5 bases). The CDR3 extends over 14 amino acids. Trimming took off 1 base at V and 2 bases at J, with 9 bases between the two ends. CDR1 is SGHRS and CDR2 is YFSETQ in the germline V gene.

This chain connects TRBV19 to TRBJ1-5; weak D call: TRBD1 (5 bases). V dropped 3 bases and J dropped 0 bases, with 21 bases sitting between them. CDR3 length equals 19 residues. The V gene's germline CDR1 is LNHDA and CDR2 SQIVND (reference sequence). The CDR3 here is CASSILQVPGVYSNQPQHF. CDR3 nucleotide sequence: TGTGCCAGTAGTATCCTACAGGTCCCGGGGGTTTATAGCAATCAGCCCCAGCATTTT.

The CDR3 DNA sequence: TGTGCCAGCAGCTTACGGGACAGGCTCAATGAGCAGTTCTTC. It codes for CASSLRDRLNEQFF. The chain links TRBV11-1 to TRBJ2-1, with TRBD1 matching 8 bases. Losses at the gene ends were 2 bases for V and 6 bases for J; bases not matched to a gene: 3. This CDR3 is built from 14 residues. CDR1 is SGHAT, CDR2 FQDESV, per germline (reference sequence).

The DNA of the CDR3 is TGTGCCAGTAGTATCTTCCCCGGGGGGGCCTTCGCCTACAATGAGCAGTTCTTC. Residues: CASSIFPGGAFAYNEQFF. V and J are TRBV19 and TRBJ2-1, with 8 nucleotides matching TRBD2. V lost 3 bases and J lost 2; bases outside the gene matches: 12. This CDR3 spans 18 amino acids. CDR1 and CDR2 from the germline V gene are LNHDA and SQIVND (reference sequence).

This clone was seen only once. V is TRBV28 and J is TRBJ1-5; 7 bases align to TRBD1. This CDR3 comprises 13 residues. V gave up 9 bases and J gave up 5 bases; unmatched junction bases: 7. Per germline, CDR1 MDHEN and CDR2 SYDVKM. The CDR3 loop reads CASVTGVHQPQHF. For the CDR3, the DNA is TGTGCCAGTGTAACAGGGGTTCATCAGCCCCAGCATTTT.